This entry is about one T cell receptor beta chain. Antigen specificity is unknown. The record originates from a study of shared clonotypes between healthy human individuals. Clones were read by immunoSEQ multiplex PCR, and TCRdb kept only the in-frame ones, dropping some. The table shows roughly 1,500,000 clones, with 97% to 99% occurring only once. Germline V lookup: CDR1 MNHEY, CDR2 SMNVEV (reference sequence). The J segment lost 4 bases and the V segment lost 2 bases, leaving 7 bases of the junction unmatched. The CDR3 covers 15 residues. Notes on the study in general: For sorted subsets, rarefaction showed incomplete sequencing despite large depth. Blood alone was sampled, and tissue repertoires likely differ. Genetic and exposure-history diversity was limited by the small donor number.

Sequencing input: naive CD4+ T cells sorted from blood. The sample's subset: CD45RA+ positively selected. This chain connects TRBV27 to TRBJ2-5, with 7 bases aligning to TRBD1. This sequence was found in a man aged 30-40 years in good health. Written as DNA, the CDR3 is TGTGCCAGCAGTTTAGGCGACAGGGTAGGAGAGACCCAGTACTTC. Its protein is CASSLGDRVGETQYF.